This paragraph covers one T cell receptor (beta chain) sequence. This clonotype was detected only a few times. Its specific antigen is unknown. Within one base of it there is no much larger clone, and no base qualities were kept. This sample was included in a study of post-analysis software for immune sequencing data (dated by TCRdb to the mid-2010s). Background on the whole study: The recorded disease courses included relapsing-remitting, secondary progressive and progressive-relapsing multiple sclerosis, and some patients had no subtype annotation. A subset of samples was prepared in parallel using single-end sample barcoding, then pooled and co-amplified after Illumina adapter ligation. The patient repertoires were set against ten to eleven previously published healthy control repertoires from donors whose ages ranged from about 6 to 25 years. Paper-wide results and their limitations: The multiple sclerosis patient group was slightly younger than the control group. Multiple sclerosis patients had significantly lower normalized Chao1 diversity than controls, a result that suggests substantial peripheral T-cell clonal expansion. Strong co-clustering of samples prepared in the same batch was shown by direct clustering with F measure, prompting a batch-effect correction. Significantly higher frequencies in patients than in controls were found for several TRBV segments, including TRBV5-6, TRBV5-1 and TRBV20-1.

CDR1 SGHTA and CDR2 FQGNSA were looked up in the germline V gene. The CDR3, cysteine through phenylalanine, is 15 amino acids long. The CDR3 DNA has 45 bases and is translated from base 1. The junction shows trimming of 2 bases on V and 4 bases on J, plus 13 bases between the germline ends. To demonstrate the VDJtools post-analysis software, the study profiled TCR beta repertoires from the peripheral blood of 13 young patients with multiple sclerosis. Multiple sclerosis patients were children and adolescents aged about 6 to 17 years. The method was PCR. The sequencer listed for this sample is Illumina HiSeq 2500. To reduce PCR and sequencing biases, unique molecular identifiers were built into the TCR beta cDNA libraries. Approximately 500,000 cDNA molecules were obtained for every 1 to 10 million input T cells, so each molecule roughly corresponded to one T cell. The patient libraries were prepared and sequenced with the same protocol used for the earlier healthy control dataset. Samples belonging to the same batch were prepared together, multiplexed and sequenced on a shared HiSeq lane. The paper's data handling went like this. MIGEC was used to process the raw barcoded reads, and molecular identifier groups with only a single read were discarded before consensus assembly and CDR3 extraction. Clonotype tables were post-analysed with VDJtools, and diversity was normalized by down-sampling all datasets to the smallest sample size. In repertoire overlap clustering, CDR3 amino acid sequences, but not nucleotide sequences, were matched to correct batch-related cross-sample contamination. Starting from the raw public reads, TCRdb applied fastp trimming at Q25, assembled clones with MiXCR and retained in-frame beta chains. Every entry covers one CDR3 protein and lists the most common genes and DNA from its rows. The V and J calls reflect TCRdb's pipeline rather than the authors' work. In all, the sample holds about 540,000 distinct CDR3 sequences, and 34% of those were seen once. The top ten hold around 6.1% of the sample.

Here the chain combines TRBV7-2 and TRBJ2-3; the D gene is perhaps TRBD2, from 5 matching bases. Sample: blood. This sequence originates from a girl aged 2 to 17 with multiple sclerosis. The CDR3 sequence is CASSLSRLAADTQYF. In nucleotides, the sequence is TGTGCCAGCAGCTTATCAAGGCTAGCTGCAGATACGCAGTATTTT.